What follows are 19 T cell receptor beta chains derived from one specimen sequenced in a study of T cell responses to AZD1222 COVID-19 vaccine. Measured with immunoSEQ multiplex PCR; TCRdb has only the in-frame clones, and not every one. The table records some 100,000 clones, roughly 88% of them present only once. Source: peripheral blood, taken on day 0 of AZD1222 vaccination. These receptors were obtained from an adult in good health.

V usage is TRBV28 and J usage is TRBJ1-2; weak D call: TRBD1 (5 bases). V lost 4 bases to trimming and J lost 4 bases, with 16 bases between them. The CDR3 has 15 residues. Germline CDR1 is MDHEN and CDR2 is SYDVKM. In nucleotides, the CDR3 is TGTGCCAGCAGTTCACCCAGGGCAGTCTCCTATGGCTACACCTTC. Amino acid sequence: CASSSPRAVSYGYTF.

This chain links TRBV2 with TRBJ2-2; D perhaps matches TRBD1 (6 bases). CDR1 SNHLY and CDR2 FYNNEI come from the germline V gene. Trimming shortened V by 7 bases and J by 7 bases, and 16 bases separated the two germline ends. CDR3 length: 14 amino acids. This chain's CDR3 is CASIGQRSDGELFF. The CDR3 DNA reads TGTGCCAGCATCGGACAGAGGTCTGACGGGGAGCTGTTTTTT.

This clone was counted only a few times. This sequence joins TRBV29-1 and TRBJ1-1, with no clear D. The CDR3 is 13 amino acids. The germline V gene has CDR1 SQVTM and CDR2 ANQGSEA. Trimming left V 0 bases short and J 11 bases short, with 16 bases between. The CDR3 sequence is CSVEDLPLGLAFF. Written as DNA, the CDR3 is TGCAGCGTTGAAGATCTTCCGTTGGGATTGGCTTTCTTT.

The chain is built from TRBV18 and TRBJ1-4; no clear D. V was shortened by 2 bases and J by 8 bases, with 3 bases between the two germline ends. Per germline, CDR1 KGHSH and CDR2 LQKENI. CDR3 length: 11 residues. CDR3 residues: CASSPEEKLFF. The CDR3 bases are TGTGCCAGCTCACCAGAAGAAAAACTGTTTTTT.

The chain uses TRBV7-2 and TRBJ1-2, with D uncertain. V was shortened by 3 bases and J by 8 bases, with 19 bases between the two germline ends. The CDR3 runs 15 residues. Germline CDR1 is SGHTA and CDR2 is FQGNSA. CDR3 nucleotides: TGTGCCAGCAGCTTCTTTGGGGTCTCAACTATGGGCTACACCTTC. This gives the protein CASSFFGVSTMGYTF.

J is TRBJ2-1 and V is TRBV4-2, with 10 bases that match TRBD2. The CDR3 has 15 residues. Germline V gene data show CDR1 as LGHNA and CDR2 as YNFKEQ. J was trimmed by 4 bases and V by 7 bases; bases with no gene match: 7. CDR3 region: CASTDRTSGYNEQFF. In DNA, the CDR3 is TGTGCCAGCACCGATCGGACTAGCGGATACAATGAGCAGTTCTTC.

The chain links TRBV12-3 or TRBV12-4 to TRBJ1-2; 7 nucleotides agree with TRBD1. J was trimmed by 8 bases and V by 6 bases; bases with no gene match: 9. CDR3 length equals 13 residues. The CDR3 here is CASSLSGQLGYTF. As DNA, the CDR3 is TGTGCCAGCAGCCTCTCGGGACAGTTGGGCTACACCTTC.

This clone was observed a single time. The chain is built from TRBV5-5 and TRBJ2-7, with D perhaps matching TRBD1 (5 bases). This CDR3 is built from 15 residues. Germline assignment: CDR1 SGHKS and CDR2 YYEKEE (reference sequence). Trimming left V 0 bases short and J 0 bases short, with 10 bases between. CDR3 in amino acids: CASSLAQVSSYEQYF. The CDR3, as DNA: TGTGCCAGCAGCTTGGCACAGGTGAGCTCCTACGAGCAGTACTTC.

V usage is TRBV18 and J usage is TRBJ2-1; D could derive from TRBD1 or TRBD2 (5 bases each). With 1 base removed from V and 0 bases from J, the gap between germline ends came to 19 bases. Germline-derived CDR1 and CDR2 are KGHSH and LQKENI. The CDR3 consists of 19 residues. The CDR3, as DNA: TGTGCCAGCTCACCACGGGGGTTTTTTGCGAAGAGCTCCTACAATGAGCAGTTCTTC. It translates to CASSPRGFFAKSSYNEQFF.

The chain links TRBV3-1 (or the pseudogene TRBV3-2) to TRBJ1-5; weak D call: TRBD1 (6 bases). Per germline, CDR1 LGHDT and CDR2 YNNKEL (reference sequence). The CDR3 sequence is 16 residues long. Between the trimmed V and J ends, which lost 8 bases and 2 bases, there was a span of 19 bases. CDR3: CASPYGGASGNQPQHF. The CDR3 coding sequence is TGTGCCAGCCCCTACGGGGGGGCTTCGGGCAATCAGCCCCAGCATTTT.

The chain's CDR3 is CASSPRVVSYNSPLHF. DNA for the CDR3: TGTGCCAGCAGCCCGAGAGTAGTGTCCTATAATTCACCCCTCCACTTT. The chain carries TRBV11-2 and TRBJ1-6; the D is unclear. The V gene lost 5 bases and the J gene lost 1 base, with 12 bases spanning the gap. Looked up from germline, CDR1 is SGHAT and CDR2 is FQNNGV. There are 16 residues in the CDR3. Full variable domain (rest looked up from reference TRBV11-2 and TRBJ1-6): EAGVAQSPRYKIIEKRQSVAFWCNPISGHATLYWYQQILGQGPKLLIQFQNNGVVDDSQLPKDRFSAERLKGVDSTLKIQPAKLEDSAVYLCASSPRVVSYNSPLHFGNGTRLTVT.

This chain joins TRBV4-1 and TRBJ1-1, with a tentative D call TRBD1 (6 bases). Germline V gives CDR1 MGHRA, CDR2 YSYEKL. Between the trimmed V and J ends, which lost 4 bases and 0 bases, there was a span of 18 bases. This CDR3 region has 17 residues. CDR3 coding DNA: TGCGCCAGCAGCCTCAGAGGGCCACAGGGCATGAACACTGAAGCTTTCTTT. This translates into CASSLRGPQGMNTEAFF.

For the CDR3, the DNA is TGCGCCAGCAGTGAAACGAGTCCCTATAATTCACCCCTCCACTTT. Translating it yields CASSETSPYNSPLHF. This chain uses TRBV10-2 with TRBJ1-6; D gene unclear. The CDR3 extends over 15 amino acids. Trimming took 3 bases from V and 2 from J, leaving 8 bases between them. Germline assignment: CDR1 WSHSY and CDR2 SAAADI.

The chain uses TRBV27 and TRBJ2-3; tentative D call: TRBD1 (6 bases). Trimming stripped 5 bases from V and 4 bases from J, with 19 bases between. The CDR3 has 16 residues. CDR1 and CDR2 from the germline V gene are MNHEY and SMNVEV (reference sequence). The CDR3: CASSLIGGRGSDTQYF. Here the CDR3 DNA reads TGTGCCAGCAGTCTCATAGGGGGTCGAGGATCAGATACGCAGTATTTT.

V and J are TRBV10-3 and TRBJ2-1; D is possibly TRBD2 (6 bases). V lost 2 bases and J lost 0, with 14 bases in between. Germline V gene lookup returns CDR1 ENHRY and CDR2 SYGVKD. The CDR3 has 17 residues. The CDR3 coding sequence is TGTGCCATCAGTGAGAGGGGTCGGGGGAGCTCCTACAATGAGCAGTTCTTC. Its protein is CAISERGRGSSYNEQFF.

The chain carries TRBV9 and TRBJ2-5; D is undetermined. V lost 6 bases to trimming and J lost 2 bases, with 11 bases between them. CDR1 SGDLS and CDR2 YYNGEE come from the germline V gene. The CDR3 runs to 13 residues. CDR3 loop: CASNTQSQETQYF. As DNA, the CDR3 is TGTGCCAGCAACACACAGAGTCAAGAGACCCAGTACTTC.

The V call is TRBV10-2, the J call TRBJ2-2; D uncertain. The germline V and J ends were trimmed by 0 bases and 8 bases, with 7 bases remaining between them. The CDR3 is 13 amino acids. In germline, CDR1 is WSHSY, CDR2 SAAADI. DNA of the CDR3: TGCGCCAGCAGTGAGTCGTGGGAAGGGGAGCTGTTTTTT. It specifies CASSESWEGELFF.

The CDR3 region has the DNA TGTGCCAGCAGCCAAGGGACTAGGGATCGGGATACGCAGTATTTT. This gives the protein CASSQGTRDRDTQYF. V usage is TRBV14 and J usage is TRBJ2-3; 7 positions agree with TRBD2. The junction had 7 bases not matched to a gene; V was cut back by 1 base and J by 6 bases. The CDR3 spans 15 residues. The germline V gene has CDR1 SGHDN and CDR2 FVKESK. The full variable domain, its missing parts supplied by reference TRBV14 and TRBJ2-3, is EAGVTQFPSHSVIEKGQTVTLRCDPISGHDNLYWYRRVMGKEIKFLLHFVKESKQDESGMPNNRFLAERTGGTYSTLKVQPAELEDSGVYFCASSQGTRDRDTQYFGPGTRLTVL.

The chain combines TRBV10-2 with TRBJ2-7, with D unresolved. The CDR3 length is 12 residues. Between the trimmed V and J ends, which lost 4 bases and 6 bases, there was a span of 10 bases. Germline V gene data show CDR1 as WSHSY and CDR2 as SAAADI. The CDR3, as DNA: TGCGCCAGCAGTGTGGGGATCCTCGAGCAGTACTTC. Its protein product is CASSVGILEQYF.